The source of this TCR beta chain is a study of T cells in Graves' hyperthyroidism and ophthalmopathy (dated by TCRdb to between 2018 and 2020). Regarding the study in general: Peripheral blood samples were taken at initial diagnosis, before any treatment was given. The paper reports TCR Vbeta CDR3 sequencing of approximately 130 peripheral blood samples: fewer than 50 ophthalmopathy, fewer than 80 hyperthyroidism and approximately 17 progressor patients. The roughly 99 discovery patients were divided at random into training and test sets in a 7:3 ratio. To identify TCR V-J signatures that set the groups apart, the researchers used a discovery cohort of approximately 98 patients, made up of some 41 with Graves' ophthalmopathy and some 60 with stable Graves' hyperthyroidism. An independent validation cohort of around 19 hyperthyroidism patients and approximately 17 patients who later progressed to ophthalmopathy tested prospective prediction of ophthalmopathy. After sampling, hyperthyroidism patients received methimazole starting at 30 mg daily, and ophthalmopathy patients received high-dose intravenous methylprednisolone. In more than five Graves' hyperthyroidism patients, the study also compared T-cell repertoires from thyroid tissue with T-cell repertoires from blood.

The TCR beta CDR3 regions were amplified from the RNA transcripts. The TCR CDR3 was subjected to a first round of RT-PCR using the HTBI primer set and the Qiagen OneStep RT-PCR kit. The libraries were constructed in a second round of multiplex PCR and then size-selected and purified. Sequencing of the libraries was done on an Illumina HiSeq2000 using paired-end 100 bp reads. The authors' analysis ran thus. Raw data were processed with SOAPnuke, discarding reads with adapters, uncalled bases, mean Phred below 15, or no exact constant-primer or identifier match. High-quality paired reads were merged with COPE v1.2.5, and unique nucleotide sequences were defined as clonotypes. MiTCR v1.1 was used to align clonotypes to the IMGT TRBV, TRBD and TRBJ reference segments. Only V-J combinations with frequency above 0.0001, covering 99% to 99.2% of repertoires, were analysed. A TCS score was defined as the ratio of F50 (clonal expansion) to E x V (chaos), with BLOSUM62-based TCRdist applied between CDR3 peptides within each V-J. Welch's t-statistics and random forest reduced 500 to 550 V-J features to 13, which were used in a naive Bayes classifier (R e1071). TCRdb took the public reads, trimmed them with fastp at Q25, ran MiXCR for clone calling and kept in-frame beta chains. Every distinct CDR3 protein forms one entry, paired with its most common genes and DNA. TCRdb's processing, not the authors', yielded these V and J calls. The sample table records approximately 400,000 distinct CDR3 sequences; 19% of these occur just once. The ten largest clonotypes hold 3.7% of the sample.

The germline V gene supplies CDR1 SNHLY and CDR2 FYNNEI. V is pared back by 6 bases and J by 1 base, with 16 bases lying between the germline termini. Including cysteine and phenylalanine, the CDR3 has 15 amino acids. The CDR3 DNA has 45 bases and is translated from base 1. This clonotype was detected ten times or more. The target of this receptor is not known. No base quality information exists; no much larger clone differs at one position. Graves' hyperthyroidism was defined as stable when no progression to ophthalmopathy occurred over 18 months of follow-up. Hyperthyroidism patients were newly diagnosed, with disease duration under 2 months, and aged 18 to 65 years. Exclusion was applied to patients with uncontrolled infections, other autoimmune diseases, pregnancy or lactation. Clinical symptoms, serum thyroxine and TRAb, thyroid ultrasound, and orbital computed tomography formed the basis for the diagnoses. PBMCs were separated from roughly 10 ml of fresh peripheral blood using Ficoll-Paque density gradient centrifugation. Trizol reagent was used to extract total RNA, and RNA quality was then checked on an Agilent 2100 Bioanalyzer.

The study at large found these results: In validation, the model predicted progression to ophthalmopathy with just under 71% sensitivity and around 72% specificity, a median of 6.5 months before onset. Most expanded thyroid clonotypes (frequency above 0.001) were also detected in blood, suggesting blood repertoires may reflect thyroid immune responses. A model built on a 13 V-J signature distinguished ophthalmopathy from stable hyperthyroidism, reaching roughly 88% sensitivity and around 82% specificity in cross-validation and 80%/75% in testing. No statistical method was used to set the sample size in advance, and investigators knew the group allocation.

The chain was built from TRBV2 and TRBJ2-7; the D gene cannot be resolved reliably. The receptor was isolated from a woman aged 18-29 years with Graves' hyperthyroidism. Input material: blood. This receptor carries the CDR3 CASSSPGASSYEQYF. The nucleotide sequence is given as TGTGCCAGCAGCTCGCCGGGTGCCTCGTCCTACGAGCAGTACTTC.